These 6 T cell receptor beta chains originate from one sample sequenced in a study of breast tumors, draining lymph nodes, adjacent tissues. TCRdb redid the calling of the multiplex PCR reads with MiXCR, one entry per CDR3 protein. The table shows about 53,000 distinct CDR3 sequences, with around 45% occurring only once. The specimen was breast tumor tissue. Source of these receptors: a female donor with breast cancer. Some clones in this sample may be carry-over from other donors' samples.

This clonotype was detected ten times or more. DNA for the CDR3: TGTGCCAGCAGGGGAGGCAGGGCAAACTACAATGAGCAGTTCTTC. It codes for CASRGGRANYNEQFF. This rearrangement joins TRBV6-5 to TRBJ2-1; possibly TRBD2 for D (6 bases). The CDR3 spans 15 residues. Germline-derived CDR1 and CDR2 are MNHEY and SVGAGI. V dropped 6 bases and J dropped 3 bases, with 15 bases sitting between them.

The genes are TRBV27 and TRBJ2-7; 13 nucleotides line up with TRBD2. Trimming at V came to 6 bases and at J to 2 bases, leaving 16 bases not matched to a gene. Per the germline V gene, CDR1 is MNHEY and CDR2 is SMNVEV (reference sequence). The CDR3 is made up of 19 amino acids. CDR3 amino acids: CASRMVGFETSGRTYEQYF. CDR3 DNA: TGTGCCAGCAGGATGGTGGGTTTCGAGACTAGCGGGAGGACCTACGAGCAGTACTTC.

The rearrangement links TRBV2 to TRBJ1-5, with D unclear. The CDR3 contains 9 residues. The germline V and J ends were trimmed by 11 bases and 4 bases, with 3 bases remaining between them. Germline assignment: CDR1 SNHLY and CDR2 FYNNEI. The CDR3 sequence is CAQNQPQHF. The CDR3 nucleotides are TGTGCCCAAAATCAGCCCCAGCATTTT.

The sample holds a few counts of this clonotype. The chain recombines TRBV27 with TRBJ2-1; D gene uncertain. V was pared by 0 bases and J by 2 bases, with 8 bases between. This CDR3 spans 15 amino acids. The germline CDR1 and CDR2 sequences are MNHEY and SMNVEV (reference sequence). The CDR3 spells CASSLSRKTYNEQFF. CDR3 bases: TGTGCCAGCAGTTTATCTCGCAAGACCTACAATGAGCAGTTCTTC.

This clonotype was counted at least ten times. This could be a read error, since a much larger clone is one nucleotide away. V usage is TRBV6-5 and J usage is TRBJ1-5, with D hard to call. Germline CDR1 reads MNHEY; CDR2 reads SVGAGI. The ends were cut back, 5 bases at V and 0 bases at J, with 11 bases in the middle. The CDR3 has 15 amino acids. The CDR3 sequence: CASSHDGYSNQPQHF. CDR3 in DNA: TGTGCCAGCAGTCACGACGGTTATAGCAATCAGCCCCAGCATTTT.

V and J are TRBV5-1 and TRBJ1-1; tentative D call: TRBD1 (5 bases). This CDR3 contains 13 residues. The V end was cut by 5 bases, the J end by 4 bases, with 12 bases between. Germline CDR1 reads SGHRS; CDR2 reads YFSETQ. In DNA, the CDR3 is TGCGCCAGCAGTAGTCGGGACGCCACTGAAGCTTTCTTT. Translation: CASSSRDATEAFF.